These 7 T cell receptor beta chains came from one sample sequenced in a study of regulatory T cells in long-lasting Graves disease. Indicated time point: persistent/refractory GD, antithyroid drugs over 5 years with positive TRAb. Construction of the TCR library relied on RNA isolated from PBMCs. HTBI primers from iRepertoire and Arm-PCR of CDR3 regions yielded the TCR beta libraries. One entry per CDR3 protein results from TCRdb running MiXCR on the multiplex PCR reads. The sample holds around 430,000 distinct CDR3 sequences; approximately 22% are singletons and the top ten take around 12%. The sample here was peripheral blood mononuclear cells (PBMCs), taken when the disease was refractory, from a patient treated with antithyroid drugs. The receptors here all came from a female donor with Graves disease.

The CDR3 coding sequence is TGTGCCAGCAGCTTAGTATGGGGCGGCGGTATTCAAGAGACCCAGTACTTC. Protein product: CASSLVWGGGIQETQYF. The chain employs TRBV7-2 and TRBJ2-5; tentative D call: TRBD1 (5 bases). This CDR3 spans 17 amino acids. Looked up from germline, CDR1 is SGHTA and CDR2 is FQGNSA. V lost 1 base and J lost 2, with 17 bases in between.

This clonotype appeared many times. The V and J genes are TRBV19 and TRBJ1-4; a possible D gene is TRBD1 (5 bases). The CDR3 has 14 amino acids. The germline CDR1 and CDR2 sequences are LNHDA and SQIVND (reference sequence). V was cut by 3 bases and J by 7 bases, with 12 bases left in between. For the CDR3, the DNA is TGTGCCAGTAGTATGGGACGGTGGGGTGAAAAACTGTTTTTT. Translating gives CASSMGRWGEKLFF.

This clonotype occurred many times. The chain combines TRBV12-3 or TRBV12-4 with TRBJ1-6, with D possibly matching TRBD1 (6 bases). The CDR3 has 12 amino acids. The V and J ends lost 7 bases and 8 bases respectively, with 9 bases between them. In nucleotides, the CDR3 is TGTGCCAGCACGACAGGACATTCACCCCTCCACTTT. This codes for CASTTGHSPLHF.

In the case of this clonotype: Since a much larger clone is just one base distant, this may be a read error. This chain joins TRBV28 and TRBJ1-4; D is unclear. Trimming stripped 9 bases from V and 8 bases from J, with 16 bases between. The CDR3 is 13 amino acids. The germline gives CDR1 MDHEN, CDR2 SYDVKM. The CDR3 is CASAFFGEEKLFF. Here the CDR3 DNA reads TGTGCCAGTGCTTTCTTTGGGGAGGAAAAACTGTTTTTT.

This clonotype has at least ten counts. The chain uses TRBV2 and TRBJ1-2, with TRBD1 matching 8 bases. In germline, CDR1 is SNHLY, CDR2 FYNNEI. V lost 6 bases, J lost 1 base, and 4 bases stayed unmatched. The CDR3 spans 14 residues. The DNA of the CDR3 is TGTGCCAGCAGGCGGACAGGGCTTAACTATGGCTACACCTTC. Amino acids: CASRRTGLNYGYTF.

There are many counts of this clonotype. Written as DNA, the CDR3 is TGCAGCGTTGGGGGGGGACAGGACAATCAGCCCCAGCATTTT. Residues: CSVGGGQDNQPQHF. The chain has TRBV29-1 and TRBJ1-5; the match to TRBD1 covers 8 bases. The CDR3 extends over 14 amino acids. J gave up 3 bases and V 4 bases, and 5 bases lay outside the gene matches. CDR1 and CDR2 from the germline V gene are SQVTM and ANQGSEA.

Remarks on this clonotype: Here the CDR3 omits its conserved ending phenylalanine or tryptophan, so a read error is the likely source. V is TRBV2 and J is TRBJ1-1; possible D gene TRBD1, 5 bases. The CDR3 runs 16 residues. Trimming shortened V by 6 bases and J by 5 bases, and 22 bases separated the two germline ends. Germline V lookup: CDR1 SNHLY, CDR2 FYNNEI. The CDR3 is CASRGERDGYGTEAFL. CDR3 nucleotide sequence: TGTGCCAGCAGGGGGGAGAGGGACGGCTATGGGACTGAAGCTTTCCTT.